This T cell receptor beta chain derives from a study of T cell repertoires in cytomegalovirus infection. This clonotype was found a few times. Antigen: not known. In TCRdb, the reads were re-called with MiXCR into one record per CDR3 protein. In the table there are about 360,000 distinct CDR3 sequences, around a third of which are singletons. Germline CDR1 is LNHDA and CDR2 is SQIVND (reference sequence). V shed 8 bases and J 7 bases; nucleotides not matched to a gene: 7. The CDR3 covers 13 residues. This receptor was taken from a human donor in good health (CMV status not recorded). Some clones in this sample may be carry-over from other donors' samples. The specimen comprised cultured PBMCs, sampled from culture after CMV antigen stimulation. The V call is TRBV19, the J call TRBJ2-1, with 8 bases matching TRBD2. CDR3 sequence: CASAGLGNNEQFF. CDR3 coding DNA: TGTGCCAGTGCGGGACTAGGGAATAATGAGCAGTTCTTC.